This T cell receptor (beta chain) was captured by sequencing in a study of patients and donors after allogeneic stem cell transplantation (TCRdb year 2020). Only a few counts were recorded for this clonotype. Its antigen is not yet known. One base away there is no much larger clone; base qualities are not given. Library creation used RT-PCR. The sequencer listed for this sample is NextSeq 550. The public sequencing data were trimmed at Q25 with fastp and processed into clonotypes with MiXCR by TCRdb, which kept only in-frame beta chains. Identical CDR3 protein sequences are pooled into one entry, listed with their most common genes and DNA. The sample yields about 410,000 distinct CDR3 sequences; roughly 17% were counted once. 7.2% of the sample goes to the ten largest clones. Trimming leaves V shorter by 4 bases and J shorter by 1 base, with the junction holding 5 bases beyond the gene matches. From the cysteine up to the phenylalanine, the CDR3 has a length of 16 residues. CDR3 DNA is the only sequence kept; it has 48 bases, read in frame from the first base. CDR1 and CDR2 were assigned from the germline V gene as SGHAT and FQNNGV.

The chain employs TRBV11-2 and TRBJ2-2; TRBD2 aligns with 8 central bases. The specimen was blood, either unsorted or a sorted T cell fraction (not recorded which). This clonotype originated in a human donor who was either an allogeneic HSCT recipient or a stem cell or donor lymphocyte infusion donor (not recorded which). It is not recorded whose cells these are; they may come from a transplant donor. The base sequence is TGTGCCAGCAGCTCTATAGCGGGGTTGAACACCGGGGAGCTGTTTTTT. The translation is CASSSIAGLNTGELFF.